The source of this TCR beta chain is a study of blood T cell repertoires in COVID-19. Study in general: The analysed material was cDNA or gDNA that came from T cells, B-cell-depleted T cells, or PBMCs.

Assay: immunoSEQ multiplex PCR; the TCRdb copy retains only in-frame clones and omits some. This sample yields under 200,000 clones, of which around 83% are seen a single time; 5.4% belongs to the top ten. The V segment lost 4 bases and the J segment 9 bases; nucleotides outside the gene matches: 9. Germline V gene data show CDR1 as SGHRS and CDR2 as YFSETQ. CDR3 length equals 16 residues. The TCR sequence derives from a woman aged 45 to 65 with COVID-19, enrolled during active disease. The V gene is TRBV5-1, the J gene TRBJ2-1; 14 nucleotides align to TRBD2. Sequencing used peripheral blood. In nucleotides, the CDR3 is TGCGCCAGCAGCACCCGGGGACTAGCGGGGGAGGGTGAGCAGTTCTTC. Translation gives CASSTRGLAGEGEQFF.